The T cell receptor beta chain described here comes from a study of T-cell memory formation after mild COVID-19. At the level of the study: For the most part, TCR clusters were specific to one donor. Findings of the study overall: Contracting clones localized mainly to CM and EM when CD4+ and mainly to EMRA when CD8+.

Using its own MiXCR run on the 5' RACE reads, TCRdb lists one record per CDR3 protein. The data show about 270,000 distinct CDR3 sequences, about a sixth seen once. CDR1 and CDR2 from the germline V gene are DFQATT and SNEGSKA (reference sequence). The CDR3 is 15 residues long. Trimming left V 7 bases short and J 11 bases short, with 29 bases between. Worth noting for this clonotype: Its antigen is currently unknown.

The chain combines TRBV20-1 with TRBJ1-1; weak D call: TRBD1 (6 bases). This sequence was found in a man younger than 30 who had mild COVID-19 (a few samples of this study predate the infection). Cell type and time point are not known. Material: PBMCs or a T cell subset sorted from them (not recorded which). The CDR3 region is CSGLSETQGSLGAFF. In DNA form, the CDR3 reads TGCAGTGGCCTATCCGAAACACAGGGTTCGCTGGGGGCTTTCTTT.